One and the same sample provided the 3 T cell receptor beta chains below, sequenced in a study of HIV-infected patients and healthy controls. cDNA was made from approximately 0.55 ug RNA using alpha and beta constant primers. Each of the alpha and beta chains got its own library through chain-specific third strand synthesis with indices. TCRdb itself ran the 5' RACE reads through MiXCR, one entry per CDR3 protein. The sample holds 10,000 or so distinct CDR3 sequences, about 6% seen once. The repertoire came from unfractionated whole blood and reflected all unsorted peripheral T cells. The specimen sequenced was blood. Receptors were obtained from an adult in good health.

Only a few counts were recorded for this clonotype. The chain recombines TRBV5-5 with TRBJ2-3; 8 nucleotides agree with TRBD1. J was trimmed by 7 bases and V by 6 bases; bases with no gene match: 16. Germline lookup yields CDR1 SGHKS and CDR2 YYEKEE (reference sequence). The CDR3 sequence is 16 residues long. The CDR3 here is CASNARPGQGYNTQYF. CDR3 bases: TGTGCCAGCAACGCGAGGCCAGGACAGGGTTACAATACGCAGTATTTT.

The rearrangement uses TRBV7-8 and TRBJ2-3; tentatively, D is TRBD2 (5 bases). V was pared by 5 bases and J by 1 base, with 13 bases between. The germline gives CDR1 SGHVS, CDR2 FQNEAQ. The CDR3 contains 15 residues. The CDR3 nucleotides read TGTGCCAGCAGCCGGACTCCTGTAGGCACAGATACGCAGTATTTT. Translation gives CASSRTPVGTDTQYF.

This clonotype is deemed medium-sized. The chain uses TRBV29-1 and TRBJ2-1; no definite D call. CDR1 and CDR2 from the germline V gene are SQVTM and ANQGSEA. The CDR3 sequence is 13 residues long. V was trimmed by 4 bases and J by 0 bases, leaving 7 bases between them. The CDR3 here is CSVGQASYNEQFF. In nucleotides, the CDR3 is TGCAGCGTTGGCCAGGCCTCCTACAATGAGCAGTTCTTC.